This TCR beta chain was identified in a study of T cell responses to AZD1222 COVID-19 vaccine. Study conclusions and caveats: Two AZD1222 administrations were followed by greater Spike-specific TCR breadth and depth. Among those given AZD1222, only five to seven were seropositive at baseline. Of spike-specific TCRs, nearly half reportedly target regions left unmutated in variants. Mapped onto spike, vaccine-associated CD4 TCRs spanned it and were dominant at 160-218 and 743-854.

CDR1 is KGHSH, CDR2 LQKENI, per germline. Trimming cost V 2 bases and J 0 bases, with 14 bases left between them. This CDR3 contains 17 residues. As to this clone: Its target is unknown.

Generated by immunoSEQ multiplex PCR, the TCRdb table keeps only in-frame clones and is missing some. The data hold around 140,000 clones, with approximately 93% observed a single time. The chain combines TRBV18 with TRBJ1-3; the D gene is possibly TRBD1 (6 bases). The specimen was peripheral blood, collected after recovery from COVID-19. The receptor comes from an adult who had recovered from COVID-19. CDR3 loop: CASSPNRARSSGNTIYF. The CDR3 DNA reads TGTGCCAGCTCACCAAACAGGGCCAGGAGCTCTGGAAACACCATATATTTT.